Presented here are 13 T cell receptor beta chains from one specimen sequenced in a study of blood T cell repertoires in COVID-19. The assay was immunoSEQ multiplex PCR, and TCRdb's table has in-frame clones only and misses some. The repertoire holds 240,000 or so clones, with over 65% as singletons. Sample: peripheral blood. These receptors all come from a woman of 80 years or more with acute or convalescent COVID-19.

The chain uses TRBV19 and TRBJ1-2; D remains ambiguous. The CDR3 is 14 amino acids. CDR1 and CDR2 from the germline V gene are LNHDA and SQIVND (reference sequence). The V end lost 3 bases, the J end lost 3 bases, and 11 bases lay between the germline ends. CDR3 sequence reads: CASSIGGLDYGYTF. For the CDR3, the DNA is TGTGCCAGTAGTATTGGAGGGCTGGACTATGGCTACACCTTC.

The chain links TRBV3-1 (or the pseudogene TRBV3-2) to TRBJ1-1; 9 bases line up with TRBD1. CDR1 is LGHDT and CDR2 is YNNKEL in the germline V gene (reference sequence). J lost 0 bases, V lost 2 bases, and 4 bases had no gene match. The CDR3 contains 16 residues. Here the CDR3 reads CASSQTQGAVNTEAFF. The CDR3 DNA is TGTGCCAGCAGCCAAACACAGGGGGCCGTGAACACTGAAGCTTTCTTT.

CDR3 protein: CASSPSGGTEQYF. Written as DNA, the CDR3 is TGTGCCAGCAGCCCTTCAGGGGGCACGGAGCAGTACTTC. The chain employs TRBV12-3 or TRBV12-4 and TRBJ2-7, with 8 bases fitting TRBD1. This CDR3 is built from 13 residues. V lost 6 bases, J lost 7 bases, and 8 bases stayed unmatched.

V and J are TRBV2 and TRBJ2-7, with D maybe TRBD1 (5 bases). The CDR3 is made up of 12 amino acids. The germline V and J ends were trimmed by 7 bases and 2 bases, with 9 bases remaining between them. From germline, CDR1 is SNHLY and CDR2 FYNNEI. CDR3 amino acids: CASTADTYEQYF. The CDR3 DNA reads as TGTGCCAGCACGGCGGACACCTACGAGCAGTACTTC.

The CDR3 is CASTQNGLSSETQYF. In nucleotides, the CDR3 is TGTGCCAGCACCCAAAACGGACTATCGTCGGAGACCCAGTACTTC. The V call is TRBV27, the J call TRBJ2-5, with D possibly matching TRBD2 (6 bases). Per the germline V gene, CDR1 is MNHEY and CDR2 is SMNVEV (reference sequence). Trimming removed 7 bases at V and 5 bases at J, with 20 bases between. This CDR3 contains 15 residues.

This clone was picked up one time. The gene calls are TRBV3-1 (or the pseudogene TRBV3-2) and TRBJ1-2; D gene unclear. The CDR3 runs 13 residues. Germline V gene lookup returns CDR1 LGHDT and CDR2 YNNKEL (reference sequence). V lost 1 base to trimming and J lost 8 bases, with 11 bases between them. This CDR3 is CASSQVQLGGYTF. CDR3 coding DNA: TGTGCCAGCAGCCAAGTTCAGCTAGGCGGCTACACCTTC.

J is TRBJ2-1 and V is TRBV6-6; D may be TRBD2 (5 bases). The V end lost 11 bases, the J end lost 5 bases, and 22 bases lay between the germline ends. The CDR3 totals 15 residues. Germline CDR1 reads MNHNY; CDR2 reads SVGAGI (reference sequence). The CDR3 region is CAAGGRAQLNNEQFF. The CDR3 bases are TGTGCCGCCGGAGGCCGGGCCCAACTTAACAATGAGCAGTTCTTC.

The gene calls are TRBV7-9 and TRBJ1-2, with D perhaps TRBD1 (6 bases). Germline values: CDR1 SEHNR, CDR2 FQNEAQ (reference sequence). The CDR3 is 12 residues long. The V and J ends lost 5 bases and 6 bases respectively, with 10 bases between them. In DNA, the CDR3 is TGTGCCAGCAGCGGCGGGGGCCATGGCTACACCTTC. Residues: CASSGGGHGYTF.

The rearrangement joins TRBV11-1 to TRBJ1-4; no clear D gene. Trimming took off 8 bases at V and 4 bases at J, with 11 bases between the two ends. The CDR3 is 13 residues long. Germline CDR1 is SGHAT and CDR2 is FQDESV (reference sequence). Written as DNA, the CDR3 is TGTGCCAGCCGGAGGGCAGTTAATGAAAAACTGTTTTTT. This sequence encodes CASRRAVNEKLFF.

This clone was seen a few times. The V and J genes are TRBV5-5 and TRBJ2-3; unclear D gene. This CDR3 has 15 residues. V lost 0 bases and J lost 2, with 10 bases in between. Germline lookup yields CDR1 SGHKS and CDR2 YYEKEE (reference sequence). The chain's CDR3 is CASSLGRANTDTQYF. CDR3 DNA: TGTGCCAGCAGCTTGGGGAGAGCCAACACAGATACGCAGTATTTT.

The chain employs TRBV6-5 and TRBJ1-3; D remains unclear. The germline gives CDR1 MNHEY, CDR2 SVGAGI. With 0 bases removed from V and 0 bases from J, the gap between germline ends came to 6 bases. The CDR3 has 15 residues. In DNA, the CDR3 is TGTGCCAGCAGTTACTCGAGCGGCTCTGGAAACACCATATATTTT. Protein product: CASSYSSGSGNTIYF.

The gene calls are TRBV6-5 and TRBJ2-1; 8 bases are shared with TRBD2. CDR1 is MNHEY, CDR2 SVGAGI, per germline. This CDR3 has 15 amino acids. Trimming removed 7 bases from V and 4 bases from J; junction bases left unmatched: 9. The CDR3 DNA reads TGTGCCAGCATGACAGCGGGAGCAGGGTACAATGAGCAGTTCTTC. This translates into CASMTAGAGYNEQFF.

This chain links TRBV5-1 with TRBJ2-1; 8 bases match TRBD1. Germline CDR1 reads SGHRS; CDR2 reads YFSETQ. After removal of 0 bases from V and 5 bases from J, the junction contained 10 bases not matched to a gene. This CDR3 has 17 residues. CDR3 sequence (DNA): TGCGCCAGCAGCTTGGCCCCAGGCAGGGGGCTCAACAATGAGCAGTTCTTC. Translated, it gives CASSLAPGRGLNNEQFF.